Shown below are 15 T cell receptor beta chains from a single sample sequenced in a study of blood T cell repertoires in COVID-19. The method was immunoSEQ multiplex PCR; TCRdb's version includes in-frame clones alone and lacks a portion of them. Of some 170,000 clones listed, 80% are singletons. What was sequenced was PBMCs or T cells enriched from blood (not recorded which). The source of these receptors is a man aged 40-50 years who had recovered from COVID-19.

V usage is TRBV30 and J usage is TRBJ2-3, with a possible D match to TRBD2 (7 bases). There are 17 residues in the CDR3. Trimming removed 5 bases from V and 0 bases from J, with 21 bases in between. Germline V gene data show CDR1 as GTSNPN and CDR2 as SVGIG (reference sequence). CDR3 sequence: CAWEGGPYKSSTDTQYF. The CDR3 coding sequence is TGTGCCTGGGAGGGGGGGCCCTATAAATCTAGCACAGATACGCAGTATTTT. Full variable domain (remainder filled in from reference TRBV30 and TRBJ2-3): SQTIHQWPATLVQPVGSPLSLECTVEGTSNPNLYWYRQAAGRGLQLLFYSVGIGQISSEVPQNLSASRPQDRQFILSSKKLLLSDSGFYLCAWEGGPYKSSTDTQYFGPGTRLTVL.

Many counts were recorded for this clone. The chain combines TRBV5-1 with TRBJ2-1; 7 positions match TRBD1. Trimming at V came to 4 bases and at J to 7 bases, leaving 8 bases not matched to a gene. The germline gives CDR1 SGHRS, CDR2 YFSETQ. CDR3 size: 14 residues. The DNA of the CDR3 is TGCGCCAGCAGCCGAGGACAGGTTGGAAATGAGCAGTTCTTC. Protein product: CASSRGQVGNEQFF.

This chain uses TRBV6-5 with TRBJ1-6; D call uncertain. V lost 0 bases, J lost 12 bases, and 15 bases lay in between. Germline loops: CDR1 MNHEY, CDR2 SVGAGI. The CDR3 covers 15 residues. This CDR3 is CASSYSTGFAGPLHF. The CDR3, as DNA: TGTGCCAGCAGTTACTCGACGGGATTCGCGGGACCCCTCCACTTT.

The chain couples TRBV5-1 to TRBJ2-3; a possible D gene is TRBD2 (5 bases). Germline-derived CDR1 and CDR2 are SGHRS and YFSETQ. Trimming took off 4 bases at V and 2 bases at J, with 17 bases between the two ends. The CDR3 is 16 residues long. The CDR3 reads CASSESGLRNTDTQYF. DNA of the CDR3: TGCGCCAGCAGCGAGAGCGGCCTACGAAACACAGATACGCAGTATTTT.

A single count supports this clone. The gene calls are TRBV18 and TRBJ2-5, with D maybe TRBD1 (8 bases). The CDR3 sequence is 16 residues long. The ends were cut back, 4 bases at V and 1 base at J, with 16 bases in the middle. CDR1 and CDR2 from the germline V gene are KGHSH and LQKENI. The CDR3 region is CASSQGQGGGQETQYF. The CDR3 bases are TGTGCCAGCTCACAAGGACAGGGAGGGGGCCAAGAGACCCAGTACTTC. The entire variable domain, with the rest obtained from reference TRBV18 and TRBJ2-5, is as follows: NAGVMQNPRHLVRRRGQEARLRCSPMKGHSHVYWYRQLPEEGLKFMVYLQKENIIDESGMPKERFSAEFPKEGPSILRIQQVVRGDSAAYFCASSQGQGGGQETQYFGPGTRLLVL.

This clone was detected only a few times. This chain uses TRBV9 with TRBJ1-1; a weak D match, TRBD1 (5 bases). Germline lookup yields CDR1 SGDLS and CDR2 YYNGEE. This CDR3 comprises 14 residues. Trimming removed 2 bases from V and 4 bases from J, with 12 bases in between. The CDR3 region has the DNA TGTGCCAGCAGCGTCGGACACTCCATCACTGAAGCTTTCTTT. Encoded protein: CASSVGHSITEAFF.

A single count supports this clone. J is TRBJ2-5 and V is TRBV6-5, with D perhaps matching TRBD2 (5 bases). This CDR3 contains 12 residues. V was shortened by 5 bases and J by 7 bases, with 11 bases between the two germline ends. Germline V lookup: CDR1 MNHEY, CDR2 SVGAGI. As DNA, the CDR3 is TGTGCCAGCAGTCTAGCTCGGGGGACCCAGTACTTC. As protein: CASSLARGTQYF.

The V gene is TRBV18, the J gene TRBJ2-1, with 7 bases lining up with TRBD2. The CDR3 extends over 15 amino acids. The junction had 8 bases not matched to a gene; V was cut back by 4 bases and J by 5 bases. The germline gives CDR1 KGHSH, CDR2 LQKENI. The CDR3 protein is CASSRDLGGDNEQFF. DNA of the CDR3: TGTGCCAGCTCACGTGATCTGGGGGGGGACAATGAGCAGTTCTTC.

The gene calls are TRBV2 and TRBJ1-4; a weak D match, TRBD1 (6 bases). Germline V gene data show CDR1 as SNHLY and CDR2 as FYNNEI. The ends were cut back, 6 bases at V and 0 bases at J, with 11 bases in the middle. This CDR3 contains 15 residues. CDR3 nucleotides: TGTGCCAGCAGCCGGGACACCTCAACTAATGAAAAACTGTTTTTT. As protein: CASSRDTSTNEKLFF.

V is TRBV7-9 and J is TRBJ1-2; 7 bases fit TRBD1. The CDR3 has 14 amino acids. V dropped 0 bases and J dropped 6; count of bases not matched to a gene: 4. Germline V gives CDR1 SEHNR, CDR2 FQNEAQ (reference sequence). CDR3 coding DNA: TGTGCCAGCAGCTTAGCCCGGGACAGAGATGGCTACACCTTC. Translating it yields CASSLARDRDGYTF.

This clone showed up just once. The chain has TRBV6-5 and TRBJ1-5; the D is unclear. Germline CDR1 and CDR2: MNHEY and SVGAGI. Trimming took 6 bases from V and 1 from J, leaving 13 bases between them. The CDR3 covers 15 residues. The CDR3 region is CASSPSTASNQPQHF. The DNA of the CDR3 is TGTGCCAGCAGCCCCAGTACAGCCAGCAATCAGCCCCAGCATTTT.

This sequence joins TRBV18 and TRBJ2-1, with TRBD2 matching over 10 bases. V was pared by 3 bases and J by 2 bases, with 4 bases of the junction left unmatched. Looked up from germline, CDR1 is KGHSH and CDR2 is LQKENI. The CDR3 length is 16 residues. The CDR3 DNA reads as TGTGCCAGCTCACCTAGCCTAGCGGGGGCCTACAATGAGCAGTTCTTC. This gives the protein CASSPSLAGAYNEQFF.

The gene calls are TRBV19 and TRBJ2-1, with 7 nucleotides matching TRBD2. The V gene end was trimmed by 4 bases and the J gene end by 2 bases; junction bases not matched to a gene: 8. CDR1 LNHDA and CDR2 SQIVND come from the germline V gene (reference sequence). The CDR3 length is 16 residues. CDR3: CASSRGWTSPYNEQFF. CDR3 bases: TGTGCCAGTAGTAGGGGATGGACTAGTCCCTACAATGAGCAGTTCTTC.

This sequence joins TRBV10-2 and TRBJ2-2, with 10 bases lining up with TRBD2. V lost 7 bases to trimming and J lost 4 bases; unmatched junction nucleotides: 6. Germline V gene sequence: CDR1 WSHSY, CDR2 SAAADI. The CDR3 length is 15 residues. CDR3 region: CASIGLAEVTGELFF. The CDR3 nucleotides read TGCGCCAGCATCGGACTAGCGGAGGTCACCGGGGAGCTGTTTTTT.

The J gene is TRBJ2-2, the V gene TRBV6-4; D not resolved. Trimming stripped 4 bases from V and 2 bases from J, with 8 bases between. This CDR3 contains 14 residues. CDR1 MRHNA and CDR2 SNTAGT come from the germline V gene. CDR3 coding DNA: TGTGCCAGCAGTGGAACTGCTAACACCGGGGAGCTGTTTTTT. Translation gives CASSGTANTGELFF.